The next 11 T cell receptor beta chains were all read from a single sample in a study of blood T cell repertoires in COVID-19. Produced via immunoSEQ multiplex PCR; TCRdb's table is partial and in-frame only. The table lists 200,000 to 250,000 clones, 88% of them singletons, with 6.3% in the top ten. Source material: peripheral blood. The source is a woman in her 30s with COVID-19, enrolled during active disease.

This clone came up a few times. The chain joins TRBV10-3 to TRBJ1-6; maybe TRBD1 (5 bases). This CDR3 contains 14 residues. CDR1 is ENHRY and CDR2 is SYGVKD in the germline V gene. The germline V and J ends were trimmed by 4 bases and 7 bases, with 11 bases remaining between them. CDR3 region: CAISGQLENSPLHF. The DNA of the CDR3 is TGTGCCATCAGTGGACAGTTAGAAAATTCACCCCTCCACTTT.

This chain joins TRBV15 and TRBJ1-1; D call uncertain. This CDR3 spans 14 amino acids. V lost 0 bases, J lost 5 bases, and 10 bases lay in between. Germline assignment: CDR1 LNHNV and CDR2 YYDKDF (reference sequence). As DNA, the CDR3 is TGTGCCACCAGCAGAGATCGGGCGGGAACTGAAGCTTTCTTT. Protein: CATSRDRAGTEAFF.

V gene TRBV19 combines with J gene TRBJ2-5; TRBD2 matches 13 bases. The V gene's germline CDR1 is LNHDA and CDR2 SQIVND (reference sequence). V dropped 4 bases and J dropped 6; count of bases not matched to a gene: 14. The CDR3 loop spans 18 amino acids. Here the CDR3 reads CASSRELAGGPREKTQYF. CDR3 nucleotide sequence: TGTGCCAGTAGTAGGGAACTAGCGGGAGGGCCTAGGGAGAAGACCCAGTACTTC.

The chain is built from TRBV7-2 and TRBJ2-1; D is possibly TRBD2 (6 bases). Germline assignment: CDR1 SGHTA and CDR2 FQGNSA. This CDR3 has 18 residues. With 5 bases removed from V and 4 bases from J, the gap between germline ends came to 24 bases. CDR3 coding DNA: TGTGCCAGCAGCCTCATAGGTAGGGCGCGGGATCCGTACAATGAGCAGTTCTTC. Its protein product is CASSLIGRARDPYNEQFF. The full variable domain, in which reference TRBV7-2 and TRBJ2-1 provide the parts outside the CDR3, is GAGVSQSPSNKVTEKGKDVELRCDPISGHTALYWYRQSLGQGLEFLIYFQGNSAPDKSGLPSDRFSAERTGGSVSTLTIQRTQQEDSAVYLCASSLIGRARDPYNEQFFGPGTRLTVL.

V is TRBV11-2 and J is TRBJ2-3; 11 bases map to TRBD2. The trim removed 5 bases at V and 6 bases at J, leaving 4 bases unmatched. Germline lookup yields CDR1 SGHAT and CDR2 FQNNGV. This CDR3 region has 14 residues. The CDR3 region has the DNA TGTGCCAGCAGCCTAGCGGGAGGCGGTGATACGCAGTATTTT. Its protein product is CASSLAGGGDTQYF.

The chain links TRBV19 to TRBJ1-2; tentatively, D is TRBD1 (5 bases). The CDR3 has 17 residues. Trimming cost V 9 bases and J 8 bases, with 31 bases left between them. Germline lookup yields CDR1 LNHDA and CDR2 SQIVND (reference sequence). CDR3 sequence: CASTLLSGRPRSGGYTF. The CDR3 DNA reads as TGTGCCAGCACCCTCTTGTCAGGGCGACCTAGGTCCGGCGGCTACACCTTC.

The chain couples TRBV7-9 to TRBJ2-5; a weak D match, TRBD1 (6 bases). CDR3 length equals 13 residues. The V and J ends lost 8 bases and 0 bases respectively, with 10 bases between them. Germline loops: CDR1 SEHNR, CDR2 FQNEAQ (reference sequence). CDR3 sequence: CASGGQNQETQYF. In DNA, the CDR3 is TGTGCCAGCGGAGGACAGAACCAAGAGACCCAGTACTTC.

The rearrangement links TRBV5-6 to TRBJ1-6, with 8 bases that match TRBD1. Trimming took 2 bases from V and 2 from J; bases not matched to a gene: 6. This CDR3 contains 17 residues. Germline CDR1 reads SGHDT; CDR2 reads YYEEEE. This chain's CDR3 is CASSFPGGRTYNSPLHF. The CDR3 DNA sequence: TGTGCCAGCAGCTTCCCAGGGGGCCGGACCTATAATTCACCCCTCCACTTT.

The chain combines TRBV20-1 with TRBJ1-2; D remains unclear. The CDR3 has 11 residues. Trimming took off 1 base at V and 8 bases at J, with 8 bases between the two ends. CDR1 is DFQATT, CDR2 SNEGSKA, per germline (reference sequence). CDR3 coding DNA: TGCAGTGCTAGAGTCGGGGAAGGCTACACCTTC. It yields the protein CSARVGEGYTF.

The chain uses TRBV11-2 and TRBJ2-7; TRBD1 might be the D (5 bases). The CDR3 is made up of 16 amino acids. The V end was cut by 5 bases, the J end by 1 base, with 18 bases between. Germline CDR1 reads SGHAT; CDR2 reads FQNNGV. In nucleotides, the CDR3 is TGTGCCAGCAGCCCGGTCGCAGGGCTGTCATCCTACGAGCAGTACTTC. Its protein is CASSPVAGLSSYEQYF.

Only one count was recorded for this clone. The J gene is TRBJ1-2, the V gene TRBV11-2, with 9 bases aligning to TRBD1. The CDR3 runs to 12 residues. With 6 bases clipped from V and 9 bases from J, the junction kept 5 bases outside the gene matches. Germline CDR1 and CDR2: SGHAT and FQNNGV. The CDR3 loop reads CASRGGQGSYTF. The DNA for the CDR3 is TGTGCCAGCAGAGGGGGACAGGGCAGCTACACCTTC. Full variable domain (rest looked up from reference TRBV11-2 and TRBJ1-2): EAGVAQSPRYKIIEKRQSVAFWCNPISGHATLYWYQQILGQGPKLLIQFQNNGVVDDSQLPKDRFSAERLKGVDSTLKIQPAKLEDSAVYLCASRGGQGSYTFGSGTRLTVV.